This T cell receptor (beta chain) was sequenced during a study of blood T cell repertoires in COVID-19. Overall study context: Acute-phase and convalescent COVID-19 samples originated in the United States, Italy and Spain. T cells, B-cell-depleted T cells, or PBMCs supplied cDNA or gDNA.

This table comes from immunoSEQ multiplex PCR, and its TCRdb copy is limited to in-frame clones, with some not included. Found here are about 69,000 clones, roughly 80% of them singletons; the top ten hold 16%. Per germline, CDR1 SGDLS and CDR2 YYNGEE. Trimming pared 2 bases from V and 0 bases from J, leaving 9 bases between. There are 15 residues in the CDR3. The receptor's source is a man aged 55 to 70 with acute or convalescent COVID-19. This chain uses TRBV9 with TRBJ1-3; D unresolved. Material: peripheral blood. CDR3 sequence reads: CASSVSGDSGNTIYF. In DNA, the CDR3 is TGTGCCAGCAGCGTGAGTGGAGACTCTGGAAACACCATATATTTT.